This T cell receptor (beta chain) was identified during a study of cytomegalovirus exposure and HLA in healthy donors. Findings and limits, study-wide: Overall, approximately 150 TCR beta chains were annotated as cytomegalovirus-associated.

The PCR ran on 60 Vbeta and 13 Jbeta primers. Method: immunoSEQ multiplex PCR; TCRdb's copy keeps in-frame clones and lacks some. The top ten clones hold 1.5% to 2% of a sample with some 130,000 clones, 66% of them seen once. In germline, CDR1 is MNHEY, CDR2 SMNVEV (reference sequence). The CDR3 has 12 residues. Notes on this clone: Its specificity is unknown.

Sequenced: PBMCs. This receptor was obtained from a human donor in good health. The chain has TRBV27 and TRBJ2-5, with a weak D call TRBD1 (6 bases). The J call may be incorrect, as the DNA end agrees better with TRBJ2-7. CDR3 region: CATTDSSYEQYF. The CDR3 coding sequence is TGTGCCACTACGGACAGTTCCTACGAGCAGTACTTC.